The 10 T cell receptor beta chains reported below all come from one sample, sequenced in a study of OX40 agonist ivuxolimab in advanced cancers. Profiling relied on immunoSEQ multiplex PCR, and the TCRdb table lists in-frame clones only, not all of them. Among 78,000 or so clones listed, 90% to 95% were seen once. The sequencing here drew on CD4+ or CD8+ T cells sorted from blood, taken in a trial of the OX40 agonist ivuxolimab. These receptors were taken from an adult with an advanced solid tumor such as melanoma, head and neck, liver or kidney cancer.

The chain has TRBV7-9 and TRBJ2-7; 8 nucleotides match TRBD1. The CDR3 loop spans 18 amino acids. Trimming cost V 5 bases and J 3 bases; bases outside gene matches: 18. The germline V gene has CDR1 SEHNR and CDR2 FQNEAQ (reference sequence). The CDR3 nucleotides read TGTGCCAGCAGCCATACCCGGACAGGGTCGAAAGGATTCTACGAGCAGTACTTC. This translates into CASSHTRTGSKGFYEQYF.

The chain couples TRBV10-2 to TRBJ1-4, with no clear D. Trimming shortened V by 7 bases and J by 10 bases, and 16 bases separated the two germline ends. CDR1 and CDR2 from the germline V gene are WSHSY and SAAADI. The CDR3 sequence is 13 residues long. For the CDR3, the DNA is TGCGCCAGCACTGCACTAGCGACTGGAAAACTGTTTTTT. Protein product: CASTALATGKLFF.

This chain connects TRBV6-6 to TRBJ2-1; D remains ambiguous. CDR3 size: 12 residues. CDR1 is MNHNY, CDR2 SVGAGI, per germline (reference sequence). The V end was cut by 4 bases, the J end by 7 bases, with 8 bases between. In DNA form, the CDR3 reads TGTGCCAGCAGTTCTCCAGAAAATGAGCAGTTCTTC. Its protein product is CASSSPENEQFF.

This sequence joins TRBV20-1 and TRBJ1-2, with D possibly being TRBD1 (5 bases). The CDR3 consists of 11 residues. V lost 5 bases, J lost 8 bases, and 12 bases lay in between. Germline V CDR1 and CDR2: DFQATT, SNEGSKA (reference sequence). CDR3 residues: CSARDGQGYTF. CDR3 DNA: TGCAGTGCTCGGGACGGCCAAGGCTACACCTTC.

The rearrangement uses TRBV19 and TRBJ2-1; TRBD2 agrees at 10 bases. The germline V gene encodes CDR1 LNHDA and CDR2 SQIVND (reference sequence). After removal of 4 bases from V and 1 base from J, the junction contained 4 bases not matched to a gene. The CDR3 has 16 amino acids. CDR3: CASSKLAGASYNEQFF. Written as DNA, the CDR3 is TGTGCCAGTAGTAAGCTAGCGGGAGCTTCCTACAATGAGCAGTTCTTC.

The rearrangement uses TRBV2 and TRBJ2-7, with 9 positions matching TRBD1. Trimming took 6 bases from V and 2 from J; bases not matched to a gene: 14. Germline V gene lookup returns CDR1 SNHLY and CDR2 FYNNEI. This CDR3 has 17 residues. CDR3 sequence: CASSQQPPGQGAYEQYF. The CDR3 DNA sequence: TGTGCCAGCAGCCAACAACCGCCGGGACAGGGAGCCTACGAGCAGTACTTC.

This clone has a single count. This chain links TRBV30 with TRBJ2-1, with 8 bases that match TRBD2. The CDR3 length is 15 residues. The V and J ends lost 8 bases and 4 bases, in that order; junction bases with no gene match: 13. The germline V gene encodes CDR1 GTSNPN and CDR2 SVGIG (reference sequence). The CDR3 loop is CAGTKLAETYNEQFF. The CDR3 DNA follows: TGTGCCGGAACTAAACTAGCGGAAACTTACAATGAGCAGTTCTTC.

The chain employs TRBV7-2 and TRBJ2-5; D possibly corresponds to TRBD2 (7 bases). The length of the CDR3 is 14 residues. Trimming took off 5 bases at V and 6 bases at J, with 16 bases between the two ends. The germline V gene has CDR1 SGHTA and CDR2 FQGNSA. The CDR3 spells CASSLRGGPQTQYF. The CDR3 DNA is TGTGCCAGCAGCCTAAGGGGGGGCCCCCAGACCCAGTACTTC.

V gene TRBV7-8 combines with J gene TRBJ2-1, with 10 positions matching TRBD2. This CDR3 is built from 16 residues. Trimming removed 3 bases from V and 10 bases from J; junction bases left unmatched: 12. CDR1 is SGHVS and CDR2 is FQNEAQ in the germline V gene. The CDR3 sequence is CASSFSSGRDLGEQFF. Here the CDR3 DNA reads TGTGCCAGCAGCTTTTCAAGCGGGAGGGACTTAGGGGAGCAGTTCTTC.

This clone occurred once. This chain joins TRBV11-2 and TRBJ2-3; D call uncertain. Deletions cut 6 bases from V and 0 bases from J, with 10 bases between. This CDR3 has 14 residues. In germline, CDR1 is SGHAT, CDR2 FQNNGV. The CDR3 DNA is TGTGCCAGCAGAGGAATTGCTAGCACAGATACGCAGTATTTT. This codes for CASRGIASTDTQYF.